The 13 T cell receptor beta chains listed next were all sequenced from one sample in a study of beta chain features in type 1 diabetes. What these receptors recognize is not known. Study-wide points: In all four CD4+ subsets, TCRB CDR3 length was significantly, moderately reduced in type 1 diabetes.

Of the isolated RNA, all was reverse transcribed, and so the sequenced material was expressed TCRB transcripts. Sequencing was performed with immunoSEQ multiplex PCR; in TCRdb, only in-frame clones are kept and a portion is missing. The sample comprises 300,000 to 450,000 clones, roughly 13% of which are singletons, and about 0.01% rests with the top ten. Sequencing used naive CD4+ T cells from blood. The receptors derive from a woman younger than 30 with type 1 diabetes.

The chain uses TRBV5-1 and TRBJ2-1, with 10 bases matching TRBD2. Germline lookup yields CDR1 SGHRS and CDR2 YFSETQ. V lost 4 bases and J lost 4; bases outside the gene matches: 5. CDR3 length equals 15 residues. As DNA, the CDR3 is TGCGCCAGCAGCATGGGACTAGCGTTTTACAATGAGCAGTTCTTC. This gives the protein CASSMGLAFYNEQFF.

This chain connects TRBV5-1 to TRBJ2-7; no reliable D call. This CDR3 is 13 amino acids long. Germline CDR1 SGHRS, CDR2 YFSETQ. Trimming shortened V by 4 bases and J by 2 bases, and 10 bases separated the two germline ends. The CDR3 loop is CASSGQQTYEQYF. The CDR3 nucleotides are TGCGCCAGCAGCGGGCAGCAGACCTACGAGCAGTACTTC. Full variable domain (outside the CDR3, taken from reference TRBV5-1 and TRBJ2-7): KAGVTQTPRYLIKTRGQQVTLSCSPISGHRSVSWYQQTPGQGLQFLFEYFSETQRNKGNFPGRFSGRQFSNSRSEMNVSTLELGDSALYLCASSGQQTYEQYFGPGTRLTVT.

This clone showed up just a few times. Different DNA sequences within this sample yield the same CDR3. V usage is TRBV29-1 and J usage is TRBJ2-7, with 9 bases matching TRBD1. Germline V gene sequence: CDR1 SQVTM, CDR2 ANQGSEA. This CDR3 has 12 residues. Trimming at V came to 6 bases and at J to 6 bases, leaving 6 bases not matched to a gene. CDR3 residues: CSVGGQGREQYF. In nucleotides, the CDR3 is TGCAGCGTCGGGGGACAGGGACGCGAGCAGTACTTC.

The gene calls are TRBV7-2 and TRBJ2-7; D is possibly TRBD1 (6 bases). There are 12 residues in the CDR3. From germline, CDR1 is SGHTA and CDR2 FQGNSA. V lost 5 bases, J lost 9 bases, and 14 bases lay in between. The CDR3 DNA reads TGTGCCAGCAGCCTGGGGACACTTGGGCAGTACTTC. Its translation: CASSLGTLGQYF.

In this sample, this clone turned up a few times. This chain connects TRBV20-1 to TRBJ1-4; D gene unclear. Deletions cut 6 bases from V and 7 bases from J, with 9 bases between. The germline CDR1 and CDR2 sequences are DFQATT and SNEGSKA (reference sequence). The length of the CDR3 is 11 residues. This CDR3 is CSADSLEKLFF. The CDR3 nucleotides read TGCAGTGCCGACTCCCTTGAAAAACTGTTTTTT.

The V gene is TRBV2, the J gene TRBJ2-3, with 12 bases that match TRBD2. Germline trimming cut 4 bases from V and 4 bases from J; bases unmatched to any gene: 0. Germline V gives CDR1 SNHLY, CDR2 FYNNEI. CDR3 length equals 14 residues. The CDR3 nucleotides read TGTGCCAGCAGTGGACTAGCGGGGGCAGATACGCAGTATTTT. Encoded protein: CASSGLAGADTQYF.

The chain uses TRBV29-1 and TRBJ1-6; weak D call: TRBD1 (6 bases). V lost 6 bases and J lost 1, with 7 bases in between. CDR1 is SQVTM, CDR2 ANQGSEA, per germline. The CDR3 has 13 residues. CDR3 nucleotides: TGCAGCGTGCAGGGGTCCTATAATTCACCCCTCCACTTT. This encodes CSVQGSYNSPLHF.

This clone was found a few times. The chain recombines TRBV30 with TRBJ2-3; D call uncertain. The germline V and J ends were trimmed by 1 base and 4 bases, with 9 bases remaining between them. Germline CDR1 GTSNPN, CDR2 SVGIG (reference sequence). The CDR3 loop spans 13 amino acids. The CDR3 region is CAWSGEMSDTQYF. Written as DNA, the CDR3 is TGTGCCTGGAGTGGTGAGATGTCAGATACGCAGTATTTT.

The chain links TRBV19 to TRBJ2-2; TRBD1 aligns across 9 bases. CDR1 is LNHDA and CDR2 is SQIVND in the germline V gene (reference sequence). This CDR3 comprises 13 residues. Trimming took 5 bases from V and 5 from J; bases not matched to a gene: 0. The CDR3 DNA reads as TGTGCCAGTAGTGGGACAGGGACCGGGGAGCTGTTTTTT. Its protein product is CASSGTGTGELFF.

The sample holds a few counts of this clone. V is TRBV5-4 and J is TRBJ2-3, with 8 bases aligning to TRBD2. Germline assignment: CDR1 SGHNT and CDR2 YYREEE (reference sequence). Trimming removed 3 bases from V and 3 bases from J; junction bases left unmatched: 9. The CDR3 totals 16 residues. The CDR3 coding sequence is TGTGCCAGCAGCTCCGACAGCGGGAGAGTAACAGATACGCAGTATTTT. This translates into CASSSDSGRVTDTQYF. Variable domain in full (rest from reference TRBV5-4 and TRBJ2-3): ETGVTQSPTHLIKTRGQQVTLRCSSQSGHNTVSWYQQALGQGPQFIFQYYREEENGRGNFPPRFSGLQFPNYSSELNVNALELDDSALYLCASSSDSGRVTDTQYFGPGTRLTVL.

This clone was seen only once. The chain has TRBV7-2 and TRBJ2-5, with a weak D call TRBD2 (6 bases). The CDR3 loop spans 15 amino acids. Trimming cost V 0 bases and J 5 bases, with 13 bases left between them. Germline V gene data show CDR1 as SGHTA and CDR2 as FQGNSA. The CDR3 region is CASSLAAGSGETQYF. CDR3 in DNA: TGTGCCAGCAGCTTAGCGGCGGGATCGGGGGAGACCCAGTACTTC.

This clone was seen a few times. The chain has TRBV30 and TRBJ2-5; possibly TRBD1 for D (6 bases). Germline V gives CDR1 GTSNPN, CDR2 SVGIG (reference sequence). The CDR3 runs to 13 residues. Between the trimmed V and J ends, which lost 3 bases and 3 bases, there was a span of 11 bases. CDR3 nucleotide sequence: TGTGCCTGGAGCACAGGGCTCAAAGAGACCCAGTACTTC. It is translated as CAWSTGLKETQYF.

This clone was counted only a few times. This chain connects TRBV7-2 to TRBJ1-5; D unclear. The ends were cut back, 5 bases at V and 7 bases at J, with 9 bases in the middle. This CDR3 contains 12 residues. CDR1 is SGHTA and CDR2 is FQGNSA in the germline V gene. The CDR3, as DNA: TGTGCCAGCAGCGATCCGCGGCAGCCCCAGCATTTT. Translated: CASSDPRQPQHF. Filled out from reference TRBV7-2 and TRBJ1-5, the complete variable domain reads GAGVSQSPSNKVTEKGKDVELRCDPISGHTALYWYRQSLGQGLEFLIYFQGNSAPDKSGLPSDRFSAERTGGSVSTLTIQRTQQEDSAVYLCASSDPRQPQHFGDGTRLSIL.